The 7 T cell receptor beta chains given below trace back to one sample, sequenced in a study of blood T cell repertoires in COVID-19. This table comes from immunoSEQ multiplex PCR, and its TCRdb copy is limited to in-frame clones, with some not included. Here the sample spans 150,000 to 200,000 clones, about 83% being singletons. The sample taken for sequencing was peripheral blood. Source of these receptors: a woman older than 75 with acute or convalescent COVID-19.

The chain is built from TRBV27 and TRBJ2-1, with a weak D call TRBD2 (6 bases). There are 13 residues in the CDR3. The V gene lost 10 bases and the J gene lost 5 bases, with 15 bases spanning the gap. CDR1 is MNHEY, CDR2 SMNVEV, per germline (reference sequence). The CDR3 coding sequence is TGTGCCATCGGGACTGGCGTTCACAATGAGCAGTTCTTC. Protein: CAIGTGVHNEQFF.

In DNA form, the CDR3 reads TGTGCCAGCAGTCCGTGGACAGGGAGGAACACTGAAGCTTTCTTT. Its translation is CASSPWTGRNTEAFF. This chain joins TRBV28 and TRBJ1-1; 8 bases line up with TRBD1. Germline assignment: CDR1 MDHEN and CDR2 SYDVKM. The CDR3 length is 15 residues. The trim removed 5 bases at V and 1 base at J, leaving 6 bases unmatched.

The chain links TRBV7-2 to TRBJ2-1; the match to TRBD1 covers 10 bases. Germline lookup yields CDR1 SGHTA and CDR2 FQGNSA. V shed 5 bases, J shed 9 bases, and the junction held 10 bases outside the gene matches. The CDR3 runs to 15 residues. CDR3 bases: TGTGCCAGCAGCGTATTGGGACAGGGGATCTCTGAGCAGTTCTTC. Encoded protein: CASSVLGQGISEQFF.

The V gene is TRBV4-1, the J gene TRBJ2-7; D possibly corresponds to TRBD1 (6 bases). V was trimmed by 2 bases and J by 0 bases, leaving 14 bases between them. The CDR3 is 16 residues long. Germline V gene lookup returns CDR1 MGHRA and CDR2 YSYEKL. The CDR3 DNA is TGCGCCAGCAGCCAACCCCTGGGGGACAACTCCTACGAGCAGTACTTC. It translates to CASSQPLGDNSYEQYF.

The rearrangement joins TRBV30 to TRBJ1-4; D call uncertain. This CDR3 is built from 13 residues. Trimming cost V 2 bases and J 7 bases, with 11 bases left between them. Germline V gene data show CDR1 as GTSNPN and CDR2 as SVGIG (reference sequence). The CDR3 here is CAWSNGVGEKLFF. The CDR3 nucleotides are TGTGCCTGGAGTAACGGAGTGGGTGAAAAACTGTTTTTT.

V and J are TRBV5-8 and TRBJ1-4; weak D call: TRBD1 (6 bases). Germline V gene sequence: CDR1 SGHTS, CDR2 YDEGEE. With 4 bases removed from V and 8 bases from J, the gap between germline ends came to 18 bases. This CDR3 has 15 amino acids. CDR3 sequence: CASSHATGSREKLFF. The CDR3 region has the DNA TGTGCCAGCAGCCATGCTACAGGGTCCCGCGAAAAACTGTTTTTT.

The table lists this clone with a count of one. The chain recombines TRBV4-1 with TRBJ1-2; a weak D match, TRBD1 (5 bases). Per germline, CDR1 MGHRA and CDR2 YSYEKL. There are 16 residues in the CDR3. V was clipped by 0 bases and J by 0 bases, with 11 bases between them. CDR3 in DNA: TGCGCCAGCAGCCAAGATAGTACAGGAGCTAACTATGGCTACACCTTC. It yields the protein CASSQDSTGANYGYTF.